This T cell receptor beta chain was obtained from a study of blood T cell repertoires in COVID-19. The germline V gene encodes CDR1 MGHRA and CDR2 YSYEKL. The CDR3 length is 13 residues. The ends were cut back, 1 base at V and 9 bases at J, with 10 bases in the middle. Measured with immunoSEQ multiplex PCR; TCRdb has only the in-frame clones, and not every one. The sample carries approximately 300,000 clones, around 90% recorded once. The chain links TRBV4-1 to TRBJ2-1, with no clear D. The sequencing sample was made of peripheral blood. The source is a woman in her twenties or thirties with COVID-19, enrolled during active disease. CDR3: CASSQVLASEQFF. DNA for the CDR3: TGCGCCAGCAGCCAAGTACTGGCTAGTGAGCAGTTCTTC.